Presented here are 16 T cell receptor beta chains from one specimen sequenced in a study of vaccination effects on CD4 cells after COVID-19. With the ViraFEST assay, the study expanded antigen-specific CD4+ T cells using viral peptide pools, then sequenced them. Investigators separated out CD4+ T cells once 10 days of culture had passed. Vaccine recipients had no previous SARS-CoV-2 infection; their nucleocapsid antibodies were negative. No antigen has been assigned to these receptors. Some clones are missing from TCRdb's copy, which holds only in-frame ones; the method was immunoSEQ multiplex PCR. Counted here are about 41,000 clones, roughly two thirds occurring once; the ten biggest clones make up roughly 24%. Source: CD4+ T cells from PBMCs cultured with HCoV-OC43 spike peptides, taken before COVID-19 vaccination. Noted subset: HCoV-OC43 spike overlapping peptide pool stimulation. Receptor source: a human donor who received a COVID-19 vaccine.

Only a few counts were recorded for this clone. This chain joins TRBV18 and TRBJ2-7; 7 bases are a match to TRBD1. Germline V CDR1 and CDR2: KGHSH, LQKENI. Unmatched junction bases numbered 2, after V lost 3 bases and J lost 3 bases. The CDR3 is made up of 13 amino acids. The CDR3 region has the DNA TGTGCCAGCTCACCGGGACAGAACTACGAGCAGTACTTC. The encoded protein is CASSPGQNYEQYF.

The rearrangement joins TRBV10-3 to TRBJ2-5, with 7 bases identical to TRBD1. V shed 10 bases and J 2 bases; nucleotides not matched to a gene: 13. The CDR3 totals 15 residues. CDR1 and CDR2 (germline): ENHRY, SYGVKD. Here the CDR3 DNA reads TGTGCCACCAGACCATTTGGACAGGCTCAAGAGACCCAGTACTTC. It encodes CATRPFGQAQETQYF.

This rearrangement joins TRBV5-1 to TRBJ2-1; the D is unclear. V dropped 3 bases and J dropped 6 bases, with 16 bases sitting between them. Germline values: CDR1 SGHRS, CDR2 YFSETQ. This CDR3 spans 15 amino acids. CDR3 sequence (DNA): TGCGCCAGCAGCTCAAGTCCCTTTATGTCCAATGAGCAGTTCTTC. This sequence encodes CASSSSPFMSNEQFF.

The rearrangement uses TRBV10-3 and TRBJ1-2, with TRBD1 matching over 8 bases. The CDR3 is made up of 13 amino acids. Germline-derived CDR1 and CDR2 are ENHRY and SYGVKD. V lost 6 bases to trimming and J lost 6 bases; unmatched junction nucleotides: 6. Written as DNA, the CDR3 is TGTGCCATCAGACGACAGGGGAAGAATGGCTACACCTTC. Its protein product is CAIRRQGKNGYTF.

This clone was counted only a few times. The chain is built from TRBV9 and TRBJ2-3; the D gene could be TRBD1 or TRBD2 (5 bases each). V lost 0 bases and J lost 8, with 13 bases in between. CDR1 is SGDLS, CDR2 YYNGEE, per germline. The CDR3 runs to 14 residues. The CDR3 DNA reads as TGTGCCAGCAGCGTAGTCGGGGCCGGGGTTACGCAGTATTTT. This codes for CASSVVGAGVTQYF.

The chain recombines TRBV6-4 with TRBJ1-2, with D perhaps matching TRBD1 (5 bases). Germline loops: CDR1 MRHNA, CDR2 SNTAGT. V was trimmed by 2 bases and J by 8 bases, leaving 12 bases between them. This CDR3 is 13 amino acids long. The CDR3 sequence: CASSDREGKGYTF. For the CDR3, the DNA is TGTGCCAGCAGTGACCGGGAGGGGAAGGGCTACACCTTC.

V and J are TRBV27 and TRBJ2-1, with D possibly matching TRBD2 (5 bases). The germline gives CDR1 MNHEY, CDR2 SMNVEV (reference sequence). V was cut by 5 bases and J by 7 bases, with 15 bases left in between. The CDR3 has 14 residues. CDR3 sequence: CASSPTWIANEQFF. The CDR3 coding sequence is TGTGCCAGCAGTCCGACGTGGATAGCGAATGAGCAGTTCTTC.

The chain combines TRBV30 with TRBJ2-5; D possibly matches TRBD1 or TRBD2 (5 bases each). This CDR3 contains 14 residues. Trimming shortened V by 0 bases and J by 5 bases, and 13 bases separated the two germline ends. The V gene's germline CDR1 is GTSNPN and CDR2 SVGIG (reference sequence). The CDR3 spells CAWSVRGVPETQYF. The CDR3 DNA reads TGTGCCTGGAGTGTAAGGGGAGTTCCGGAGACCCAGTACTTC. Full variable domain (missing parts from reference TRBV30 and TRBJ2-5): SQTIHQWPATLVQPVGSPLSLECTVEGTSNPNLYWYRQAAGRGLQLLFYSVGIGQISSEVPQNLSASRPQDRQFILSSKKLLLSDSGFYLCAWSVRGVPETQYFGPGTRLLVL.

This chain uses TRBV29-1 with TRBJ1-1; TRBD1 might be the D (5 bases). V dropped 6 bases and J dropped 1 base, with 12 bases sitting between them. Germline V gene data show CDR1 as SQVTM and CDR2 as ANQGSEA. CDR3 length: 13 amino acids. CDR3 protein: CSVRRGGNTEAFF. The CDR3 DNA follows: TGCAGCGTCCGTCGGGGGGGGAACACTGAAGCTTTCTTT.

This clone appeared a few times. The V and J genes are TRBV7-9 and TRBJ2-1, with D hard to call. This CDR3 is 15 amino acids long. V gave up 1 base and J gave up 6 bases, with 13 bases separating them. Germline lookup yields CDR1 SEHNR and CDR2 FQNEAQ (reference sequence). CDR3 amino acids: CASSLGYLIFNEQFF. The CDR3 DNA sequence: TGTGCCAGCAGCTTAGGCTACCTGATCTTCAATGAGCAGTTCTTC. The full variable domain, completed using reference TRBV7-9 and TRBJ2-1, is DTGVSQNPRHKITKRGQNVTFRCDPISEHNRLYWYRQTLGQGPEFLTYFQNEAQLEKSRLLSDRFSAERPKGSFSTLEIQRTEQGDSAMYLCASSLGYLIFNEQFFGPGTRLTVL.

The chain has TRBV14 and TRBJ2-2; D uncertain. The CDR3 loop spans 14 amino acids. Germline CDR1 and CDR2: SGHDN and FVKESK. V lost 6 bases and J 5 bases, leaving 13 bases between the germline ends. The CDR3 loop is CASRTQTSTGELFF. For the CDR3, the DNA is TGTGCCAGCAGGACGCAGACGTCAACCGGGGAGCTGTTTTTT.

The genes are TRBV28 and TRBJ1-2; tentative D call: TRBD1 (5 bases). Per the germline V gene, CDR1 is MDHEN and CDR2 is SYDVKM. The CDR3 has 13 amino acids. V was trimmed by 6 bases and J by 3 bases, leaving 11 bases between them. CDR3 DNA: TGTGCCAGCAGCCCGACGGGGGACTATGGCTACACCTTC. This gives the protein CASSPTGDYGYTF.

The count of this clone is one. The J gene is TRBJ2-7, the V gene TRBV5-6, with TRBD1 matching over 8 bases. This CDR3 has 12 amino acids. Germline V gene lookup returns CDR1 SGHDT and CDR2 YYEEEE. The V segment lost 4 bases and the J segment 6 bases; nucleotides outside the gene matches: 3. CDR3 sequence (DNA): TGTGCCAGCAGCAGAGACAGGGGCGAGCAGTACTTC. It specifies CASSRDRGEQYF.

The chain couples TRBV5-6 to TRBJ2-1; perhaps TRBD2 as D (5 bases). V lost 4 bases and J lost 9, with 20 bases in between. In germline, CDR1 is SGHDT, CDR2 YYEEEE. The CDR3 length is 15 residues. CDR3 region: CASSLSLGSGVEQFF. The CDR3 DNA reads as TGTGCCAGCAGCCTCAGTCTGGGGAGTGGCGTTGAGCAGTTCTTC.

The chain is built from TRBV30 and TRBJ1-2; D is undetermined. CDR3 length: 10 amino acids. V was cut by 4 bases and J by 8 bases, with 8 bases left in between. CDR1 is GTSNPN and CDR2 is SVGIG in the germline V gene (reference sequence). The chain's CDR3 is CAWKELGYTF. CDR3 in DNA: TGTGCCTGGAAAGAACTGGGCTACACCTTC.

The chain employs TRBV27 and TRBJ1-1; D perhaps matches TRBD1 (6 bases). The V and J ends lost 2 bases and 10 bases respectively, with 14 bases between them. The CDR3 is 13 residues long. Germline-derived CDR1 and CDR2 are MNHEY and SMNVEV (reference sequence). CDR3 DNA sequence: TGTGCCAGCAGTTTAAGAGGGGACAATAGAGCTTTCTTT. Protein sequence: CASSLRGDNRAFF.